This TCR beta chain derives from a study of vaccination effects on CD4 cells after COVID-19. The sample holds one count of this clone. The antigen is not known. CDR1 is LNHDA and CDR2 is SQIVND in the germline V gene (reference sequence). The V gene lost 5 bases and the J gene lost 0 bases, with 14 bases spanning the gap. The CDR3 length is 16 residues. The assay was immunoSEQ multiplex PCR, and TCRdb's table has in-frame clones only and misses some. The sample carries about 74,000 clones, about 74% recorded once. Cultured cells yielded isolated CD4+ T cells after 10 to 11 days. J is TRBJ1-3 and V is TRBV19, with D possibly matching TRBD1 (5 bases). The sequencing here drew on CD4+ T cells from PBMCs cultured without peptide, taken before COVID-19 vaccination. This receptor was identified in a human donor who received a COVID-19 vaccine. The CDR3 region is CASSASYRFSGNTIYF. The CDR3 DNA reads TGTGCCAGTAGTGCCAGTTACAGGTTCTCTGGAAACACCATATATTTT.